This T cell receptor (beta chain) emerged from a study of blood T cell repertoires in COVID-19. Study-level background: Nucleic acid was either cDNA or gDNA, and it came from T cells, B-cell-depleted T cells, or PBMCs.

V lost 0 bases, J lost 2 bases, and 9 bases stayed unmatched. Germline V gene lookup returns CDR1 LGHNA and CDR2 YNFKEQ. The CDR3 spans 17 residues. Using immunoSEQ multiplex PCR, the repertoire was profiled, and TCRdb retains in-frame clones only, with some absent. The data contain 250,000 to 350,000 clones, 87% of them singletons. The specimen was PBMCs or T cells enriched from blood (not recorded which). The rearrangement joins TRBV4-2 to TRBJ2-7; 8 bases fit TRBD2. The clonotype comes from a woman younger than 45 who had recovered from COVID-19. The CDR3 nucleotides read TGTGCCAGCAGCCAAGATAGCGAAGGGCGGGGGGCCTACGAGCAGTACTTC. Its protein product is CASSQDSEGRGAYEQYF.